These 3 T cell receptor beta chains were sequenced from one sample in a study of blood T cells in healthy people across ages. Combining a sample-barcoded 5' primer with a J-beta primer mix, a second PCR ran for 7 to 11 cycles. TCRdb re-analysed the 5' RACE reads in MiXCR, keeping a single row per CDR3 protein. The repertoire consists of 550,000 to 800,000 distinct CDR3 sequences, with about 21% occurring once and the leading ten covering approximately 3.6%. Sequencing was carried out using blood. These receptors were taken from a man in his sixties or seventies in good health.

This clonotype was found a few times. CDR3 DNA sequence: TGTGCCAGCAGTGATCTTGACAGATCCTATGGCTACACCTTC. This gives the protein CASSDLDRSYGYTF. V and J are TRBV25-1 and TRBJ1-2, with D perhaps TRBD1 (5 bases). The germline gives CDR1 MGHDK, CDR2 SYGVNS. The CDR3 covers 14 residues. The V gene lost 3 bases and the J gene lost 4 bases, with 12 bases spanning the gap.

This clonotype showed up many times. The chain recombines TRBV28 with TRBJ1-3, with D uncertain. Per the germline V gene, CDR1 is MDHEN and CDR2 is SYDVKM. V lost 10 bases, J lost 4 bases, and 11 bases lay in between. The CDR3 sequence is 12 residues long. CDR3 amino acids: CATYSLGNTIYF. CDR3 nucleotide sequence: TGTGCCACCTACAGTTTAGGAAACACCATATATTTT.

The genes are TRBV12-3 or TRBV12-4 and TRBJ1-1, with D perhaps TRBD1 (5 bases). V was trimmed by 6 bases and J by 8 bases, leaving 16 bases between them. There are 13 residues in the CDR3. CDR3 sequence: CASRSTGSSEAFF. CDR3 nucleotide sequence: TGTGCCAGCAGAAGTACAGGCTCCTCCGAAGCTTTCTTT.